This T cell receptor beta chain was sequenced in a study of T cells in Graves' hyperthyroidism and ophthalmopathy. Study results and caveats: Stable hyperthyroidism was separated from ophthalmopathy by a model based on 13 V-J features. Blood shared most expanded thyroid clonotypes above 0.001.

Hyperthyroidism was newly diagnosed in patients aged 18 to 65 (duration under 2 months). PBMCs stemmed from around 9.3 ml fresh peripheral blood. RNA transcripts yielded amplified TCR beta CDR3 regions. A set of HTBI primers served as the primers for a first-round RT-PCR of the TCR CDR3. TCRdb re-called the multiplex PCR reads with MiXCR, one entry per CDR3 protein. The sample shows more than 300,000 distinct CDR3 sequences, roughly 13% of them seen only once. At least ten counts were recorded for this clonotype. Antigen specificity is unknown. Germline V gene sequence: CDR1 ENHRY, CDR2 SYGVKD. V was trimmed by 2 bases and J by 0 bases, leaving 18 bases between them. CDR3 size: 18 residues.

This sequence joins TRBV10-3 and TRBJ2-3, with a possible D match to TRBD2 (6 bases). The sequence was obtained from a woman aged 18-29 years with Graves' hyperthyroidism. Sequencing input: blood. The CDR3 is CAISETAGTSTSTDTQYF. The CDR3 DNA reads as TGTGCCATCAGTGAGACAGCGGGTACATCCACTAGCACAGATACGCAGTATTTT.